The clone carrying this T cell receptor (beta chain) was recorded a few times. The sample is drawn from a study of response to subunit inactivated influenza vaccine. TCRdb redid the calling of the RT-PCR reads with MiXCR, one entry per CDR3 protein. The sample holds approximately 500,000 distinct CDR3 sequences, around 15% seen once. The CDR3 has 15 residues. The V and J ends lost 3 bases and 2 bases, in that order; junction bases with no gene match: 3. The J gene is TRBJ2-1, the V gene TRBV12-3 or TRBV12-4; TRBD2 aligns across 8 bases. The sequences come from PBMCs from blood, collected roughly 13 days after vaccination. The receptor was isolated from a man aged 45-65 years who received an inactivated influenza vaccine. This CDR3 is CASSFSGATYNEQFF. The CDR3 coding sequence is TGTGCCAGCAGTTTTAGCGGGGCGACCTACAATGAGCAGTTCTTC.